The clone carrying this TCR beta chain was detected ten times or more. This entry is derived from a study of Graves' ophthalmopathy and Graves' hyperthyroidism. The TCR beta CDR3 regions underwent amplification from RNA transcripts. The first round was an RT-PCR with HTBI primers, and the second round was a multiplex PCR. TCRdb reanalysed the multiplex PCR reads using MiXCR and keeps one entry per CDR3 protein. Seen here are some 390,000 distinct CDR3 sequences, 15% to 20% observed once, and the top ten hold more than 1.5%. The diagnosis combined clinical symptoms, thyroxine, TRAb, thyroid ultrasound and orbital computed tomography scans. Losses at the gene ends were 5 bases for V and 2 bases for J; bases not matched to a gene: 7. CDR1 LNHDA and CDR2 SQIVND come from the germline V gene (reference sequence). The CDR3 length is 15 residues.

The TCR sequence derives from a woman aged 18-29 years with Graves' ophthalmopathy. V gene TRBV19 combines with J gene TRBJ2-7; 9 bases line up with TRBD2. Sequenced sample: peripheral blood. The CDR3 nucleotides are TGTGCCAGTAGTGAGCGCGGGAGGGCTCCCTACGAGCAGTACTTC. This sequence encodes CASSERGRAPYEQYF.